The clone carrying this TCR beta chain was seen a handful of times. No antigen is known for it. Construction of TCR beta libraries relied on iRepertoire HTBI primers and on Arm-PCR targeting CDR3 regions. One entry per CDR3 protein results from TCRdb running MiXCR on the multiplex PCR reads. This sample carries about 420,000 distinct CDR3 sequences, roughly 15% of them seen once, and the ten largest clones take about 23%. These data belong to a study of regulatory T cells in long-lasting Graves disease. Study observations and caveats: Persistent disease showed a preference for TRBV28, TRBJ1-2 and TRBJ2-5.

CDR1 is MGHRA, CDR2 YSYEKL, per germline. The CDR3 has 15 amino acids. The V end was cut by 0 bases, the J end by 5 bases, with 13 bases between. As for time point: newly diagnosed GD, antithyroid drugs for less than 3 months. Generation of the TCR library employed RNA extracted from PBMCs. This same sample was also taken into another study, of T cells in Graves' hyperthyroidism and ophthalmopathy. In that study: Most clonotypes expanded in thyroid above 0.001 were likewise present in blood.

The sequence was collected from a woman under 30 with Graves disease. The chain links TRBV4-1 to TRBJ2-5; no clear D gene. This specimen was peripheral blood mononuclear cells (PBMCs), taken at new diagnosis, from a patient treated with antithyroid drugs. CDR3 nucleotides: TGCGCCAGCAGCCAAGATGGGCACGACGGGGAGACCCAGTACTTC. It encodes CASSQDGHDGETQYF.